The clone carrying this TCR beta chain was counted a few times. The antigen is undetermined. The junction differs from germline at one of its ends, possibly a read error. The source of the sample is a study of tumor-infiltrating lymphocytes in primary liver carcinoma. Study-level findings and limits: The 250 largest clones made up significantly more of tumor than blood repertoires (p = 0.039).

Total RNA (roughly 540 ng) served as template for TCR beta cDNA synthesis primed by a constant-region primer. Employing slightly modified ARM-PCR, three nested multiplex PCR rounds were run, and these gave rise to the TCR beta libraries. PCR rounds one and two used TRBV1-TRBV30 forward primers with a C-beta reverse primer for approximately 11 cycles each. MiXCR, run by TCRdb on the multiplex PCR reads, gives a single entry per CDR3 protein. This table holds tens of thousands of distinct CDR3 sequences, roughly 73% found once. The CDR3 is 14 residues long. CDR1 is SGHVS and CDR2 is FQNEAQ in the germline V gene. Unsorted bulk tissue of about 20-31 mg yielded co-extracted RNA and DNA.

Source material: tumor-adjacent normal liver tissue. This chain joins TRBV7-8 and TRBJ1-2; D is uncertain. The TCR sequence derives from a woman in her 30s with primary liver carcinoma and hepatitis B virus infection. CDR3: CASSLAPANYGHTF. In DNA form, the CDR3 reads TGTGCCAGCAGCTTAGCACCAGCTAACTATGGCCACACCTTC.